A selection of T cell receptor beta chains follows, all from one sample in a study of post-analysis software for immune sequencing data. TCRdb recomputed calls from the PCR reads with MiXCR, one row per CDR3 protein. The repertoire consists of about 770,000 distinct CDR3 sequences, with 46% occurring once and the leading ten covering roughly 4.4%. The sample consisted of blood. The source of these receptors is a girl between 5 and 17 years old with multiple sclerosis. Both conserved end residues are part of each CDR3. Where a row states a size, it is once, few, many or the class of an expanded clone; other rows omit it.

J gene	clone size	V gene	CDR3 protein
TRBJ2-3	-	TRBV6-5	CASSYNSPNADTQYF
TRBJ2-1	-	TRBV21-1	CASTEPGLALWEQFF
TRBJ2-1	-	TRBV28	CASSRFRNEQFF
TRBJ2-7	few	TRBV7-6	CASSLTTSGVSYEQYF
TRBJ2-1	once	TRBV10-3	CAISESTVRDRAYNEQFF
TRBJ2-2	-	TRBV13	CASSLLAGFGLPGELFF
TRBJ2-7	-	TRBV20-1	CSARSRGSLTYEQYF
TRBJ2-5	-	TRBV9	CASSSGTGEETQYF
TRBJ1-1	-	TRBV29-1	CSVQKIAEAFF
TRBJ2-1	few	TRBV29-1	CSVGGGGYNEQFF
TRBJ2-5	-	TRBV5-1	CASSPGDNYQETQYF
-	-	TRBV10-2	CASGGTSAIYEQYF
TRBJ1-5	-	TRBV28	CANQGGGFNQPQHF
TRBJ2-3	few	TRBV7-9	CASSPPRLGESQDTQYF
TRBJ2-1	once	TRBV7-6	CASSGTGDEQFF
TRBJ1-1	-	TRBV7-9	CASSYSGTGVNEAFF
TRBJ2-1	few	TRBV27	CASTSGTGSYNEQFF
TRBJ2-3	few	TRBV9	CASSPDPSADTQYF
-	-	TRBV2	CASSGLAGVEETQYF
TRBJ2-1	-	TRBV7-2	CASSRKRNNEQFF
TRBJ2-5	-	TRBV6-2/TRBV6-3	CASNPTGRGETQYF
TRBJ1-2	-	TRBV7-9	CASSVPGQGLVLDGYTF
TRBJ2-7	-	TRBV25-1	CASSESGSDEQYF
TRBJ1-5	-	TRBV3-1	CASSQSQGTLHF
TRBJ1-5	few	TRBV6-1	CASSEAPHEGQPQHF
TRBJ2-4	many	TRBV18	CASSQRDRLAKNIQYF
TRBJ2-7	-	TRBV29-1	CSVAGTGASYEQYF
TRBJ2-1	-	TRBV28	CASLAALPPYNEQFF